What follows are 14 T cell receptor beta chains derived from one specimen sequenced in a study of blood T cell repertoires in COVID-19. The table came from immunoSEQ multiplex PCR; TCRdb's copy has only in-frame clones and leaves some out. The data contain around 340,000 clones, around nine tenths of them singletons. Material for sequencing was PBMCs or T cells enriched from blood (not recorded which). These receptors were taken from a woman under 40 who had been exposed to COVID-19.

The chain links TRBV7-6 to TRBJ2-1, with D possibly being TRBD1 (6 bases). The CDR3 extends over 12 amino acids. Trimming removed 5 bases at V and 8 bases at J, with 10 bases between. The germline gives CDR1 SGHVS, CDR2 FNYEAQ. The CDR3 nucleotides are TGTGCCAGCAGCCCACAGGGCTATGAGCAGTTCTTC. It yields the protein CASSPQGYEQFF.

This clone was found a few times. The rearrangement links TRBV28 to TRBJ1-2; 7 bases are a match to TRBD1. J gave up 3 bases and V 7 bases, and 11 bases lay outside the gene matches. Germline CDR1 MDHEN, CDR2 SYDVKM. The CDR3 spans 15 residues. The CDR3 is CASIEGAENHYGYTF. CDR3 DNA: TGTGCCAGCATCGAGGGGGCGGAAAACCACTATGGCTACACCTTC.

J is TRBJ2-1 and V is TRBV27; 8 bases are a match to TRBD1. This CDR3 has 18 residues. Looked up from germline, CDR1 is MNHEY and CDR2 is SMNVEV (reference sequence). The ends lost 1 base at V and 11 bases at J; junction bases unmatched: 19. The CDR3: CASSLYPGTGRTGEQQFF. In DNA, the CDR3 is TGTGCCAGCAGTTTATACCCCGGGACAGGTAGAACGGGAGAGCAGCAGTTCTTC.

The chain carries TRBV19 and TRBJ2-7, with D possibly matching TRBD1 (5 bases). The CDR3 totals 14 residues. Germline loops: CDR1 LNHDA, CDR2 SQIVND (reference sequence). V was cut by 6 bases and J by 7 bases, with 19 bases left in between. The CDR3 region is CASSNRGASGEQYF. CDR3 nucleotides: TGTGCCAGTAGCAATAGGGGCGCTTCTGGTGAGCAGTACTTC.

This rearrangement joins TRBV11-2 to TRBJ2-5; maybe TRBD1 (5 bases). CDR3 length: 15 amino acids. V dropped 1 base and J dropped 2 bases, with 11 bases sitting between them. Germline V gene lookup returns CDR1 SGHAT and CDR2 FQNNGV. The CDR3 reads CASSLATARQETQYF. CDR3 sequence (DNA): TGTGCCAGCAGCTTAGCGACAGCGCGTCAAGAGACCCAGTACTTC.

The chain couples TRBV10-3 to TRBJ2-7, with 8 nucleotides matching TRBD1. This CDR3 is built from 14 residues. Losses at the gene ends were 4 bases for V and 5 bases for J; bases not matched to a gene: 7. Germline CDR1 reads ENHRY; CDR2 reads SYGVKD. The CDR3 sequence: CAISGGQGHNEQYF. The CDR3 bases are TGTGCCATCAGTGGCGGACAGGGACACAACGAGCAGTACTTC.

The chain carries TRBV14 and TRBJ2-7; D is unclear. Trimming took off 3 bases at V and 3 bases at J, with 9 bases between the two ends. This CDR3 is built from 13 residues. Germline-derived CDR1 and CDR2 are SGHDN and FVKESK. CDR3 sequence: CASSHYLYYEQYF. CDR3 DNA: TGTGCCAGCAGCCATTATTTATACTACGAGCAGTACTTC.

The rearrangement links TRBV29-1 to TRBJ1-1; 7 bases are a match to TRBD1. Germline loops: CDR1 SQVTM, CDR2 ANQGSEA. V shed 7 bases and J 5 bases; nucleotides not matched to a gene: 16. This CDR3 is 15 amino acids long. The CDR3 loop reads CSASQGSRGDTEAFF. CDR3 sequence (DNA): TGCAGCGCCTCACAGGGGAGTCGGGGAGATACTGAAGCTTTCTTT.

The CDR3 loop is CASSLSTGSSTEAFF. DNA for the CDR3: TGTGCCAGCAGTTTGTCGACAGGTTCATCCACTGAAGCTTTCTTT. V is TRBV27 and J is TRBJ1-1; D may be TRBD1 (6 bases). Germline V gene data show CDR1 as MNHEY and CDR2 as SMNVEV (reference sequence). This CDR3 is 15 amino acids long. V was trimmed by 3 bases and J by 4 bases, leaving 15 bases between them.

This clone was detected only once. The V gene is TRBV5-1, the J gene TRBJ2-7; 8 nucleotides agree with TRBD2. Germline assignment: CDR1 SGHRS and CDR2 YFSETQ. J lost 3 bases, V lost 5 bases, and 13 bases had no gene match. This CDR3 is built from 16 residues. CDR3 protein: CASSPAKGSGGYEQYF. The CDR3 region has the DNA TGCGCCAGCAGTCCCGCGAAAGGCAGCGGGGGCTACGAGCAGTACTTC.

The chain employs TRBV7-9 and TRBJ2-5, with 10 nucleotides matching TRBD2. Germline V gives CDR1 SEHNR, CDR2 FQNEAQ (reference sequence). With V trimmed by 5 bases and J by 1 base, 10 bases remained unmatched. There are 17 residues in the CDR3. The CDR3 region is CASSRRKTSGRQETQYF. CDR3 sequence (DNA): TGTGCCAGCAGCCGCCGTAAGACTAGCGGGCGCCAAGAGACCCAGTACTTC. Variable domain in full (rest from reference TRBV7-9 and TRBJ2-5): DTGVSQNPRHKITKRGQNVTFRCDPISEHNRLYWYRQTLGQGPEFLTYFQNEAQLEKSRLLSDRFSAERPKGSFSTLEIQRTEQGDSAMYLCASSRRKTSGRQETQYFGPGTRLLVL.

The rearrangement uses TRBV6-1 and TRBJ1-6, with D perhaps TRBD1 (5 bases). Deletions cut 0 bases from V and 8 bases from J, with 8 bases between. The length of the CDR3 is 14 residues. The germline V gene encodes CDR1 MNHNS and CDR2 SASEGT. For the CDR3, the DNA is TGTGCCAGCAGTGAAGCCCTGACAGATTCACCCCTCCACTTT. Protein sequence: CASSEALTDSPLHF.

The rearrangement links TRBV6-5 to TRBJ2-1, with TRBD2 identical over 10 bases. The CDR3 sequence is 15 residues long. CDR1 MNHEY and CDR2 SVGAGI come from the germline V gene. V lost 6 bases, J lost 2 bases, and 4 bases stayed unmatched. For the CDR3, the DNA is TGTGCCAGCAGAAACAGCGGGAGGGCCTACAATGAGCAGTTCTTC. It yields the protein CASRNSGRAYNEQFF.

The V gene is TRBV6-1, the J gene TRBJ2-1, with TRBD2 identical over 9 bases. The V segment lost 1 base and the J segment 5 bases; nucleotides outside the gene matches: 9. CDR1 MNHNS and CDR2 SASEGT come from the germline V gene. The CDR3 extends over 17 amino acids. CDR3: CASSEGLLAGAHNEQFF. CDR3 bases: TGTGCCAGCAGTGAAGGGTTGTTAGCGGGAGCCCACAATGAGCAGTTCTTC.